These 21 T cell receptor beta chains share one sample of origin, sequenced in a study of regulatory T cells in long-lasting Graves disease. As to time point: newly diagnosed GD, antithyroid drugs for less than 3 months. The TCR library was made from RNA extracted from PBMCs. Library construction for TCR beta used iRepertoire HTBI primers and Arm-PCR of CDR3 regions. MiXCR, run by TCRdb on the multiplex PCR reads, gives a single entry per CDR3 protein. The profile shows about 400,000 distinct CDR3 sequences, about 15% of them singletons. These records were also assigned to another study, of T cells in Graves' hyperthyroidism and ophthalmopathy.

The sequencing used peripheral blood mononuclear cells (PBMCs), collected at new diagnosis, from a patient treated with antithyroid drugs. The source of these receptors is a woman aged 40 to 50 with Graves disease.

This clonotype was detected ten times or more. This rearrangement joins TRBV20-1 to TRBJ2-7; 11 bases match TRBD2. V shed 1 base, J shed 9 bases, and the junction held 5 bases outside the gene matches. The germline CDR1 and CDR2 sequences are DFQATT and SNEGSKA (reference sequence). There are 13 residues in the CDR3. CDR3 loop: CSARGGTSGPQYF. For the CDR3, the DNA is TGCAGTGCTAGAGGTGGGACTAGCGGACCGCAGTACTTC.

This clonotype showed up many times. V and J are TRBV2 and TRBJ2-7, with a tentative D call TRBD2 (5 bases). Trimming removed 7 bases from V and 7 bases from J, with 17 bases in between. Per germline, CDR1 SNHLY and CDR2 FYNNEI. The CDR3 contains 13 residues. The DNA of the CDR3 is TGTGCCAGCACGAGGGAGCCGTCGTGGGAGCAGTACTTC. Translation: CASTREPSWEQYF.

The chain uses TRBV7-9 and TRBJ2-5, with D possibly matching TRBD2 (7 bases). Germline loops: CDR1 SEHNR, CDR2 FQNEAQ (reference sequence). V was trimmed by 5 bases and J by 5 bases, leaving 15 bases between them. The CDR3 consists of 14 residues. The CDR3 region has the DNA TGTGCCAGCAGCCCTGGAGGGGGAGGGGAGACCCAGTACTTC. It encodes CASSPGGGGETQYF.

The rearrangement links TRBV20-1 to TRBJ2-1; the D gene is possibly TRBD2 (6 bases). The ends were cut back, 1 base at V and 0 bases at J, with 22 bases in the middle. CDR1 is DFQATT, CDR2 SNEGSKA, per germline (reference sequence). This CDR3 region has 19 residues. CDR3 region: CSARAESSGASLSYNEQFF. The CDR3 nucleotides are TGCAGTGCTAGAGCGGAGAGTAGCGGTGCCTCCCTCTCCTACAATGAGCAGTTCTTC.

Ten or more counts support this clonotype. The chain recombines TRBV2 with TRBJ2-7; 10 bases are a match to TRBD2. V was clipped by 0 bases and J by 4 bases; unmatched bases: 12. The CDR3 covers 18 residues. Germline assignment: CDR1 SNHLY and CDR2 FYNNEI. CDR3 sequence (DNA): TGTGCCAGCAGTGAAGCCTCCGGGGGGCTAGCGGGGGAATACGAGCAGTACTTC. It specifies CASSEASGGLAGEYEQYF.

In its sample, this clonotype was seen many times. The CDR3 protein is CAWRRTGDTEAFF. The CDR3 bases are TGTGCCTGGAGGAGAACAGGGGACACTGAAGCTTTCTTT. The chain has TRBV30 and TRBJ1-1, with 7 bases matching TRBD1. Germline-derived CDR1 and CDR2 are GTSNPN and SVGIG (reference sequence). The CDR3 runs 13 residues. V lost 3 bases and J lost 3; bases outside the gene matches: 4.

This clonotype came up a few times. The chain joins TRBV4-1 to TRBJ2-7; 9 bases agree with TRBD1. V gave up 1 base and J gave up 2 bases; unmatched junction bases: 6. CDR1 is MGHRA, CDR2 YSYEKL, per germline. The CDR3 has 16 amino acids. This chain's CDR3 is CASSQGGTGTTYEQYF. As DNA, the CDR3 is TGCGCCAGCAGCCAAGGGGGGACAGGGACAACCTACGAGCAGTACTTC.

The sample holds many counts of this clonotype. This chain connects TRBV6-2 or TRBV6-3 to TRBJ1-1; TRBD1 matches at 7 bases. V was clipped by 6 bases and J by 6 bases; unmatched bases: 4. Germline CDR1 reads MNHEY; CDR2 reads SVGEGT. The CDR3 covers 12 residues. The CDR3 DNA is TGTGCCAGCAGGCCTACAGGGGCTGAAGCTTTCTTT. Its translation is CASRPTGAEAFF.

This clonotype was detected ten times or more. This chain links TRBV6-1 with TRBJ2-7, with TRBD2 matching 11 bases. The CDR3 has 14 residues. J gave up 2 bases and V 7 bases, and 4 bases lay outside the gene matches. From germline, CDR1 is MNHNS and CDR2 SASEGT. CDR3 residues: CASKRLAGPYEQYF. The CDR3 DNA reads TGTGCCAGCAAAAGACTAGCGGGACCCTACGAGCAGTACTTC.

This clonotype was picked up many times. V usage is TRBV7-2 and J usage is TRBJ2-1; no reliable D call. The germline V gene has CDR1 SGHTA and CDR2 FQGNSA. V was pared by 2 bases and J by 8 bases, with 7 bases between. The CDR3 extends over 12 amino acids. This chain's CDR3 is CASSLISHEQFF. The CDR3 DNA is TGTGCCAGCAGCTTAATAAGCCATGAGCAGTTCTTC.

About this clonotype: The junction shows a germline mismatch at one end, possibly a read error. This sequence joins TRBV7-7 and TRBJ1-2, with 8 positions matching TRBD1. This CDR3 contains 16 residues. CDR1 and CDR2 from the germline V gene are SSHAT and FNYEAQ (reference sequence). CDR3 loop: CASSPLTPGQANGYTF. The CDR3, as DNA: TGTGCTAGCAGCCCACTTACCCCGGGACAGGCCAATGGCTACACCTTC.

CDR3 nucleotide sequence: TGTGCCAGCAGCTTGGGGCCTAGCGCCGCCTACAATGAGCAGTTCTTC. Residues: CASSLGPSAAYNEQFF. The chain uses TRBV5-5 and TRBJ2-1; tentatively, D is TRBD2 (6 bases). Germline CDR1 SGHKS, CDR2 YYEKEE (reference sequence). This CDR3 is built from 16 residues. Trimming pared 0 bases from V and 2 bases from J, leaving 12 bases between.

This clonotype was seen at least ten times. The chain couples TRBV4-2 to TRBJ2-5; the match to TRBD2 covers 8 bases. This CDR3 comprises 13 residues. Trimming cost V 3 bases and J 3 bases; bases outside gene matches: 0. Looked up from germline, CDR1 is LGHNA and CDR2 is YNFKEQ. CDR3 region: CASSQREEETQYF. The CDR3 bases are TGTGCCAGCAGCCAGCGGGAGGAAGAGACCCAGTACTTC.

This clonotype was recorded many times. The chain carries TRBV6-2 or TRBV6-3 and TRBJ2-7, with 7 bases identical to TRBD2. Germline V gene lookup returns CDR1 MNHEY and CDR2 SVGEGT. The CDR3 is made up of 16 amino acids. The V and J ends lost 3 bases and 2 bases, in that order; junction bases with no gene match: 10. CDR3 DNA: TGTGCCAGCAGTTATTTCCCGGCGGGAGCCACCTACGAGCAGTACTTC. Translated, it gives CASSYFPAGATYEQYF.

In this sample, this clonotype turned up many times. The gene calls are TRBV28 and TRBJ1-1; no clear D. Trimming took off 9 bases at V and 2 bases at J, with 13 bases between the two ends. Germline CDR1 reads MDHEN; CDR2 reads SYDVKM. This CDR3 spans 13 amino acids. The CDR3 coding sequence is TGTGCCAGTATCCTGTGGGATAACACTGAAGCTTTCTTT. It is translated as CASILWDNTEAFF.

The genes are TRBV15 and TRBJ2-1; TRBD1 matches 9 bases. CDR1 is LNHNV, CDR2 YYDKDF, per germline (reference sequence). There are 17 residues in the CDR3. Trimming at V came to 4 bases and at J to 7 bases, leaving 14 bases not matched to a gene. The CDR3 is CATSTTTDRGGRNEQFF. The CDR3 DNA reads as TGTGCCACCAGCACCACCACGGACAGGGGAGGGAGAAATGAGCAGTTCTTC.

This clonotype appeared many times. V gene TRBV30 combines with J gene TRBJ2-1, with 7 bases aligning to TRBD2. The J segment lost 0 bases and the V segment lost 0 bases, leaving 5 bases of the junction unmatched. CDR1 is GTSNPN, CDR2 SVGIG, per germline (reference sequence). The CDR3 totals 16 residues. CDR3 residues: CAWSVGRADSYNEQFF. CDR3 DNA: TGTGCCTGGAGTGTAGGGAGGGCAGACTCCTACAATGAGCAGTTCTTC.

This clonotype appeared many times. This chain uses TRBV12-3 or TRBV12-4 with TRBJ1-2, with 12 bases that match TRBD1. The V segment lost 7 bases and the J segment 7 bases; nucleotides outside the gene matches: 10. The CDR3 has 15 residues. The CDR3 reads CASNRGTGGSSGYTF. For the CDR3, the DNA is TGTGCCAGCAATAGGGGGACAGGGGGCAGCAGTGGCTACACCTTC.

This clonotype has at least ten counts. The chain employs TRBV28 and TRBJ2-7; D is undetermined. Germline CDR1 is MDHEN and CDR2 is SYDVKM. The germline V and J ends were trimmed by 6 bases and 0 bases, with 6 bases remaining between them. The CDR3 has 12 residues. The CDR3 loop reads CASRRASYEQYF. In nucleotides, the CDR3 is TGTGCCAGCAGAAGAGCCTCCTACGAGCAGTACTTC.

This clonotype was counted at least ten times. The chain links TRBV7-3 to TRBJ2-1; 10 bases map to TRBD2. This CDR3 is built from 15 residues. Germline V CDR1 and CDR2: SGHTA, FQGTGA. Trimming at V came to 6 bases and at J to 6 bases, leaving 8 bases not matched to a gene. CDR3 loop: CASRAKREGRNEQFF. The CDR3 nucleotides read TGTGCCAGCAGGGCCAAGCGGGAGGGGCGCAATGAGCAGTTCTTC.

This clonotype has ten or more counts. The chain uses TRBV6-1 and TRBJ1-6, with TRBD1 matching 9 bases. The germline CDR1 and CDR2 sequences are MNHNS and SASEGT. Trimming took 5 bases from V and 8 from J; bases not matched to a gene: 10. The CDR3 is made up of 16 amino acids. The CDR3 is CASSTTGGTLDSPLHF. Written as DNA, the CDR3 is TGTGCCAGCAGTACCACAGGGGGCACGTTAGATTCACCCCTCCACTTT.